Below, one T cell receptor beta chain is given with its context. Germline loops: CDR1 LNHDA, CDR2 SQIVND (reference sequence). The V end was cut by 2 bases, the J end by 6 bases, with 14 bases between. This CDR3 contains 14 residues. Methods used by the authors: From reference gene primer amplification, estimates of nucleated cell counts were derived. Clones were sequenced by immunoSEQ multiplex PCR, and TCRdb holds only the in-frame ones, with some missing. That table supplies the V and J calls and clone size; D and trimming were determined from the DNA. The repertoire holds over 200,000 clones, with roughly 90% as singletons. The record originates from a study of blood T cell repertoires in COVID-19. Study-wide background: The analysed material was cDNA or gDNA that came from T cells, B-cell-depleted T cells, or PBMCs.

Input material: peripheral blood. The chain couples TRBV19 to TRBJ2-7; no clear D gene. This receptor was taken from a man aged 55 to 70 with COVID-19, enrolled during active disease. CDR3 sequence (DNA): TGTGCCAGTAGTATAAGTCGCAGGAAGAGCGAGCAGTACTTC. Amino acid sequence: CASSISRRKSEQYF.